Below, 13 T cell receptor beta chains from the same sample are listed, as sequenced in a study of siplizumab effects on memory and regulatory T cells. The method was immunoSEQ multiplex PCR; TCRdb's version includes in-frame clones alone and lacks a portion of them. This sample yields 97,000 or so clones, of which 80% to 95% are seen a single time; roughly 1.1% belongs to the top ten. Sequenced: CD4+ T cells sorted from blood. These receptors were collected from a human donor in good health.

The CDR3: CASGPGLGTDTQYF. The DNA of the CDR3 is TGTGCTAGTGGCCCTGGGTTGGGCACAGATACGCAGTATTTT. The rearrangement links TRBV12-5 to TRBJ2-3; D not certain. CDR3 size: 14 residues. In germline, CDR1 is LGHNT, CDR2 FRNRAP. V lost 6 bases to trimming and J lost 1 base, with 11 bases between them.

The chain uses TRBV20-1 and TRBJ2-1, with no clear D. The CDR3 length is 11 residues. Germline assignment: CDR1 DFQATT and CDR2 SNEGSKA (reference sequence). V lost 0 bases and J lost 14, with 11 bases in between. CDR3 loop: CSARDRLEKFF. CDR3 DNA sequence: TGCAGTGCTAGAGATAGGCTGGAGAAGTTCTTC.

This chain uses TRBV7-6 with TRBJ2-7; the D is unclear. The V end was cut by 2 bases, the J end by 3 bases, with 14 bases between. CDR3 size: 15 residues. CDR1 is SGHVS, CDR2 FNYEAQ, per germline. CDR3: CASSLMYTDGYEQYF. The CDR3 DNA follows: TGTGCCAGCAGCTTAATGTACACGGACGGCTACGAGCAGTACTTC.

The V and J genes are TRBV10-1 and TRBJ2-3, with D possibly being TRBD2 (5 bases). V was trimmed by 6 bases and J by 4 bases, leaving 20 bases between them. This CDR3 has 16 amino acids. CDR1 is WNHNN, CDR2 SYGVQD, per germline (reference sequence). In DNA form, the CDR3 reads TGCGCCAGCAGCTCTGGGCTAGCCCAGTCATCAGATACGCAGTATTTT. It yields the protein CASSSGLAQSSDTQYF.

A single count supports this clone. The chain uses TRBV6-6 and TRBJ2-3; D is undetermined. This CDR3 is built from 16 residues. Between the trimmed V and J ends, which lost 0 bases and 2 bases, there was a span of 12 bases. Germline CDR1 and CDR2: MNHNY and SVGAGI (reference sequence). This CDR3 is CASSYSIVKLTDTQYF. The DNA of the CDR3 is TGTGCCAGCAGTTACTCGATTGTAAAGCTCACAGATACGCAGTATTTT.

The V gene is TRBV10-3, the J gene TRBJ2-7; D is possibly TRBD1 (5 bases). Germline V gene sequence: CDR1 ENHRY, CDR2 SYGVKD. Trimming took 6 bases from V and 4 from J, leaving 28 bases between them. The CDR3 is made up of 18 amino acids. CDR3 sequence reads: CAIRAGISQGPTNYEQYF. CDR3 nucleotide sequence: TGTGCCATCAGAGCCGGTATATCGCAGGGCCCCACTAATTACGAGCAGTACTTC.

The rearrangement uses TRBV9 and TRBJ2-5; 11 bases line up with TRBD2. Germline CDR1 is SGDLS and CDR2 is YYNGEE. With 2 bases clipped from V and 4 bases from J, the junction kept 10 bases outside the gene matches. There are 17 residues in the CDR3. The CDR3 here is CASSVPIAGGPTETQYF. In DNA, the CDR3 is TGTGCCAGCAGCGTTCCAATAGCGGGAGGGCCAACAGAGACCCAGTACTTC.

The chain recombines TRBV30 with TRBJ1-2; 8 bases agree with TRBD1. This CDR3 comprises 14 residues. CDR1 GTSNPN and CDR2 SVGIG come from the germline V gene (reference sequence). The junction had 7 bases not matched to a gene; V was cut back by 4 bases and J by 3 bases. The CDR3 sequence is CAWKQGQDYYGYTF. The CDR3 bases are TGTGCCTGGAAGCAGGGACAGGACTACTATGGCTACACCTTC.

This clone was seen once. The rearrangement joins TRBV7-6 to TRBJ2-7, with D perhaps assigned TRBD1 or TRBD2 (6 bases each). V was cut by 7 bases and J by 0 bases, with 16 bases left in between. CDR1 is SGHVS and CDR2 is FNYEAQ in the germline V gene. The CDR3 has 15 residues. CDR3 DNA: TGTGCCAGCATTTCTCAGGAGGGGGGCTCCTACGAGCAGTACTTC. Its protein product is CASISQEGGSYEQYF.

The chain joins TRBV28 to TRBJ1-5; possible D gene TRBD1, 6 bases. CDR3 length equals 16 residues. Trimming stripped 1 base from V and 5 bases from J, with 15 bases between. Germline V gene lookup returns CDR1 MDHEN and CDR2 SYDVKM. CDR3 in DNA: TGTGCCAGCAGTTTATTGGGGGGGGCTCTCGATCAGCCCCAGCATTTT. Translation gives CASSLLGGALDQPQHF.

This chain links TRBV18 with TRBJ2-3; D remains ambiguous. This CDR3 is 12 amino acids long. Looked up from germline, CDR1 is KGHSH and CDR2 is LQKENI. V gave up 2 bases and J gave up 5 bases, with 5 bases separating them. CDR3 coding DNA: TGTGCCAGCTCACCAATCGAAGATACGCAGTATTTT. Translation gives CASSPIEDTQYF. Filled out from reference TRBV18 and TRBJ2-3, the complete variable domain reads NAGVMQNPRHLVRRRGQEARLRCSPMKGHSHVYWYRQLPEEGLKFMVYLQKENIIDESGMPKERFSAEFPKEGPSILRIQQVVRGDSAAYFCASSPIEDTQYFGPGTRLTVL.

This clone occurred a few times. The chain has TRBV18 and TRBJ1-2, with unresolved D. Trimming removed 4 bases from V and 2 bases from J, with 11 bases in between. The CDR3 runs 14 residues. Germline lookup yields CDR1 KGHSH and CDR2 LQKENI. The CDR3, as DNA: TGTGCCAGCTCACTTCCTGGGAAAAACTATGGCTACACCTTC. It codes for CASSLPGKNYGYTF.

The CDR3 DNA reads as TGTGCCAGCAGGGGTCGGCCTGAAGCTTTCTTT. This codes for CASRGRPEAFF. The rearrangement links TRBV28 to TRBJ1-1; no reliable D call. The V gene's germline CDR1 is MDHEN and CDR2 SYDVKM. This CDR3 has 11 amino acids. V was pared by 6 bases and J by 6 bases, with 8 bases between.